This T cell receptor beta chain came from a study of T cell responses to AZD1222 COVID-19 vaccine. General study results and limits: Distributed over spike, vaccine-associated CD4 TCRs predominated at 160-218 and 743-854.

Of note for this clone: The antigen remains undetermined.

Measured with immunoSEQ multiplex PCR; TCRdb has only the in-frame clones, and not every one. The repertoire holds some 110,000 clones, with 85% to 95% as singletons. This CDR3 spans 16 amino acids. The germline gives CDR1 LNHDA, CDR2 SQIVND (reference sequence). The J segment lost 2 bases and the V segment lost 2 bases, leaving 5 bases of the junction unmatched. The J gene is TRBJ2-5, the V gene TRBV19; 10 bases map to TRBD2. The material was peripheral blood, obtained 28 days after the second AZD1222 dose. The receptor comes from an adult who received the AZD1222 COVID-19 vaccine. The CDR3 DNA is TGTGCCAGTAGTATATTTTCTAGCGGGAGTCAAGAGACCCAGTACTTC. It translates to CASSIFSSGSQETQYF. The whole variable domain, filled in from reference TRBV19 and TRBJ2-5, reads DGGITQSPKYLFRKEGQNVTLSCEQNLNHDAMYWYRQDPGQGLRLIYYSQIVNDFQKGDIAEGYSVSREKKESFPLTVTSAQKNPTAFYLCASSIFSSGSQETQYFGPGTRLLVL.